A single sample is the source of the 29 T cell receptor beta chains below, sequenced in a study of blood T cell repertoires in COVID-19. Only in-frame clones appear in the TCRdb table, and some are missing; sequencing was by immunoSEQ multiplex PCR. The data contain 40,000 to 60,000 clones, more than 75% of them singletons. Sequencing was carried out using peripheral blood. These receptors came from a woman aged 55-75 years with acute or convalescent COVID-19.

V is TRBV19 and J is TRBJ2-1; 13 nucleotides line up with TRBD2. Per germline, CDR1 LNHDA and CDR2 SQIVND (reference sequence). This CDR3 region has 17 residues. After removal of 3 bases from V and 5 bases from J, the junction contained 7 bases not matched to a gene. CDR3 region: CASSIWTSGRSHNEQFF. As DNA, the CDR3 is TGTGCCAGTAGTATCTGGACTAGCGGGAGAAGCCACAATGAGCAGTTCTTC.

The chain couples TRBV10-3 to TRBJ2-7; 15 bases match TRBD2. CDR3 length equals 16 residues. The junction had 5 bases not matched to a gene; V was cut back by 2 bases and J by 6 bases. CDR1 is ENHRY and CDR2 is SYGVKD in the germline V gene. The CDR3 reads CAISEGGLAGGGEQYF. CDR3 sequence (DNA): TGTGCCATCAGTGAGGGGGGACTAGCGGGAGGAGGCGAGCAGTACTTC.

The V and J genes are TRBV12-3 or TRBV12-4 and TRBJ2-1; TRBD1 aligns across 7 bases. CDR3 length: 13 residues. V shed 6 bases and J 4 bases; nucleotides not matched to a gene: 3. The chain's CDR3 is CASRPDRYNEQFF. Here the CDR3 DNA reads TGTGCCAGCAGACCGGACAGGTACAATGAGCAGTTCTTC.

The CDR3 loop is CASSFVPSTGHNYEQYF. For the CDR3, the DNA is TGTGCCAGCAGCTTTGTTCCCTCCACTGGACATAACTACGAGCAGTACTTC. The chain couples TRBV7-6 to TRBJ2-7; TRBD1 is a possible D gene (5 bases). The V gene's germline CDR1 is SGHVS and CDR2 FNYEAQ. The CDR3 is made up of 17 amino acids. Trimming took 3 bases from V and 3 from J, leaving 21 bases between them.

This clone turned up a few times. This rearrangement joins TRBV13 to TRBJ2-7; the match to TRBD2 covers 9 bases. The CDR3 contains 15 residues. The germline V gene has CDR1 PRHDT and CDR2 FYEKMQ (reference sequence). V was clipped by 3 bases and J by 3 bases; unmatched bases: 6. The CDR3 loop is CASSLSGGRYYEQYF. The CDR3 DNA reads as TGTGCCAGCAGCTTGAGCGGGGGGCGATACTACGAGCAGTACTTC.

V is TRBV5-5 and J is TRBJ2-1; 11 nucleotides agree with TRBD1. Per the germline V gene, CDR1 is SGHKS and CDR2 is YYEKEE (reference sequence). The CDR3 totals 15 residues. J gave up 7 bases and V 5 bases, and 8 bases lay outside the gene matches. For the CDR3, the DNA is TGTGCCAGCAGACCGGGACAGGGGGAATGGAATGAGCAGTTCTTC. Its protein product is CASRPGQGEWNEQFF.

The V gene is TRBV10-3, the J gene TRBJ2-7; D might be TRBD1 (5 bases). With 1 base removed from V and 6 bases from J, the gap between germline ends came to 10 bases. The CDR3 sequence is 13 residues long. Germline V gene lookup returns CDR1 ENHRY and CDR2 SYGVKD. CDR3 residues: CAISELDTSEQYF. The CDR3 nucleotides are TGTGCCATCAGTGAGTTGGACACCTCCGAGCAGTACTTC.

This sequence joins TRBV3-1 (or the pseudogene TRBV3-2) and TRBJ2-1, with D possibly matching TRBD2 (6 bases). Germline assignment: CDR1 LGHDT and CDR2 YNNKEL (reference sequence). Trimming took off 0 bases at V and 5 bases at J, with 11 bases between the two ends. The CDR3 length is 15 residues. The CDR3 reads CASSQDRGNNNEQFF. DNA of the CDR3: TGTGCCAGCAGCCAAGATCGCGGGAATAACAATGAGCAGTTCTTC.

V usage is TRBV19 and J usage is TRBJ1-5; D unresolved. The CDR3 spans 12 residues. CDR1 and CDR2 from the germline V gene are LNHDA and SQIVND (reference sequence). V shed 5 bases and J shed 7 bases, with 9 bases lying between them. The CDR3 nucleotides are TGTGCCAGTAGTGGGAGGGCACAGCCCCAGCATTTT. It is translated as CASSGRAQPQHF.

This rearrangement joins TRBV5-1 to TRBJ2-5; the match to TRBD2 covers 8 bases. The length of the CDR3 is 17 residues. Germline loops: CDR1 SGHRS, CDR2 YFSETQ. The trim removed 2 bases at V and 5 bases at J, leaving 14 bases unmatched. CDR3 in amino acids: CASSLKTSDLIRETQYF. The CDR3, as DNA: TGCGCCAGCAGCTTAAAGACTAGCGATCTGATCAGGGAGACCCAGTACTTC. The full variable domain, with the rest looked up from reference TRBV5-1 and TRBJ2-5, is KAGVTQTPRYLIKTRGQQVTLSCSPISGHRSVSWYQQTPGQGLQFLFEYFSETQRNKGNFPGRFSGRQFSNSRSEMNVSTLELGDSALYLCASSLKTSDLIRETQYFGPGTRLLVL.

V and J are TRBV20-1 and TRBJ2-7, with 7 bases matching TRBD1. This CDR3 contains 11 residues. Germline lookup yields CDR1 DFQATT and CDR2 SNEGSKA (reference sequence). V gave up 5 bases and J gave up 3 bases; unmatched junction bases: 1. The CDR3 DNA sequence: TGCAGTGCTCGGACAGGCTACGAGCAGTACTTC. It specifies CSARTGYEQYF.

The CDR3 coding sequence is TGCGCCAGCAGCTTTACAGGGGACGGCGGGCGTGGTGAAGCTTTCTTT. It translates to CASSFTGDGGRGEAFF. This chain joins TRBV5-1 and TRBJ1-1; TRBD1 matches at 7 bases. Germline assignment: CDR1 SGHRS and CDR2 YFSETQ. Trimming removed 2 bases from V and 7 bases from J; junction bases left unmatched: 14. The CDR3 is 16 residues long.

This clone was picked up one time. V and J are TRBV19 and TRBJ1-1, with 9 bases aligning to TRBD1. V gave up 3 bases and J gave up 0 bases; unmatched junction bases: 5. The CDR3 is made up of 16 amino acids. In germline, CDR1 is LNHDA, CDR2 SQIVND (reference sequence). DNA of the CDR3: TGTGCCAGTAGTATCCCCGGACAGGGGATGAACACTGAAGCTTTCTTT. This codes for CASSIPGQGMNTEAFF.

This chain connects TRBV7-3 to TRBJ2-2, with 10 bases matching TRBD1. The CDR3 consists of 16 residues. V gave up 5 bases and J gave up 4 bases; unmatched junction bases: 7. In germline, CDR1 is SGHTA, CDR2 FQGTGA. CDR3 amino acids: CASSPRQGAITGELFF. CDR3 sequence (DNA): TGTGCCAGCAGCCCAAGACAGGGGGCTATCACCGGGGAGCTGTTTTTT.

The J gene is TRBJ2-3, the V gene TRBV7-9; possibly TRBD2 for D (6 bases). Looked up from germline, CDR1 is SEHNR and CDR2 is FQNEAQ (reference sequence). The germline V and J ends were trimmed by 5 bases and 6 bases, with 12 bases remaining between them. CDR3 length equals 13 residues. The CDR3 DNA reads as TGTGCCAGCAGCCCAAAAGGAGGGGATACGCAGTATTTT. It is translated as CASSPKGGDTQYF.

The chain has TRBV28 and TRBJ2-5; D perhaps matches TRBD2 (5 bases). Trimming pared 5 bases from V and 1 base from J, leaving 17 bases between. Per the germline V gene, CDR1 is MDHEN and CDR2 is SYDVKM. The CDR3 runs to 16 residues. The CDR3 protein is CASSPSGSLAQETQYF. CDR3 nucleotide sequence: TGTGCCAGCAGTCCCTCGGGATCCCTGGCCCAAGAGACCCAGTACTTC.

This clone has more than one count but fewer than ten. CDR3: CASGRGYNEQFF. DNA of the CDR3: TGTGCTAGTGGCCGCGGCTACAATGAGCAGTTCTTC. The rearrangement links TRBV12-5 to TRBJ2-1; D call uncertain. Germline V gene sequence: CDR1 LGHNT, CDR2 FRNRAP. The length of the CDR3 is 12 residues. V lost 6 bases to trimming and J lost 3 bases, with 6 bases between them.

The chain links TRBV29-1 to TRBJ2-1; 13 bases are a match to TRBD2. The CDR3 is made up of 15 amino acids. Germline V gives CDR1 SQVTM, CDR2 ANQGSEA. V lost 5 bases, J lost 6 bases, and 7 bases stayed unmatched. CDR3 in DNA: TGCAGCGTTTATCCGGGACTAGCGGGGATCAATGAGCAGTTCTTC. This sequence encodes CSVYPGLAGINEQFF.

This sequence joins TRBV7-2 and TRBJ1-1, with 9 bases that match TRBD1. V shed 5 bases and J 4 bases; nucleotides not matched to a gene: 5. Germline V gene sequence: CDR1 SGHTA, CDR2 FQGNSA. The CDR3 covers 14 residues. The DNA of the CDR3 is TGTGCCAGCAGCGGCGGGACAGGGATCACTGAAGCTTTCTTT. It encodes CASSGGTGITEAFF.

DNA of the CDR3: TGTGCCAGTAGTATCTCTGGACTAGCGGGAGAGTTTAACGAGCAGTACTTC. This translates into CASSISGLAGEFNEQYF. V gene TRBV19 combines with J gene TRBJ2-7; 13 bases align to TRBD2. There are 17 residues in the CDR3. J gave up 5 bases and V 3 bases, and 10 bases lay outside the gene matches. Germline V gene sequence: CDR1 LNHDA, CDR2 SQIVND (reference sequence).

This chain uses TRBV12-3 or TRBV12-4 with TRBJ1-2; the D gene is possibly TRBD1 (5 bases). This CDR3 is built from 13 residues. Trimming left V 6 bases short and J 6 bases short, with 14 bases between. The DNA of the CDR3 is TGTGCCAGCAGCCCGACACAGGTGAATGGCTACACCTTC. Its translation is CASSPTQVNGYTF.

This clone was observed a few times. The chain couples TRBV5-1 to TRBJ1-2, with 8 bases fitting TRBD1. CDR1 is SGHRS, CDR2 YFSETQ, per germline. Unmatched junction bases numbered 6, after V lost 4 bases and J lost 7 bases. This CDR3 is built from 13 residues. The CDR3 is CASSPGQGTGYTF. The CDR3 region has the DNA TGCGCCAGCAGCCCTGGACAGGGAACTGGCTACACCTTC.

This clone was detected once. This chain joins TRBV5-1 and TRBJ1-2; 9 nucleotides line up with TRBD1. This CDR3 is built from 13 residues. CDR1 and CDR2 from the germline V gene are SGHRS and YFSETQ. J lost 8 bases, V lost 4 bases, and 6 bases had no gene match. The CDR3 sequence is CASSTGQGEGYTF. CDR3 in DNA: TGCGCCAGCAGCACGGGACAGGGAGAGGGCTACACCTTC.

The genes are TRBV27 and TRBJ2-2, with D unresolved. Germline CDR1 is MNHEY and CDR2 is SMNVEV (reference sequence). CDR3 length: 14 amino acids. V gave up 0 bases and J gave up 6 bases, with 8 bases separating them. This CDR3 is CASSLSRSSGELFF. The CDR3 DNA reads TGTGCCAGCAGTTTATCCAGGTCCTCCGGGGAGCTGTTTTTT.

The chain links TRBV7-8 to TRBJ1-6; D gene uncertain. The CDR3 has 16 residues. V lost 0 bases and J lost 7, with 13 bases in between. CDR1 is SGHVS and CDR2 is FQNEAQ in the germline V gene. In DNA, the CDR3 is TGTGCCAGCAGCTTAGCTAGTCCCCGACAAAATTCACCCCTCCACTTT. Translation gives CASSLASPRQNSPLHF.

This clone turned up a few times. The V call is TRBV4-1, the J call TRBJ1-2; TRBD1 aligns across 10 bases. Trimming took 1 base from V and 4 from J; bases not matched to a gene: 3. This CDR3 spans 15 amino acids. Germline CDR1 is MGHRA and CDR2 is YSYEKL. In nucleotides, the CDR3 is TGCGCCAGCAGCCAAGGGGACAGGGGACTCTATGGCTACACCTTC. This codes for CASSQGDRGLYGYTF.

The V and J genes are TRBV3-1 (or the pseudogene TRBV3-2) and TRBJ2-7; D is perhaps TRBD1 (5 bases). V gave up 0 bases and J gave up 5 bases, with 8 bases separating them. The CDR3 has 13 residues. Germline V CDR1 and CDR2: LGHDT, YNNKEL (reference sequence). The CDR3 nucleotides are TGTGCCAGCAGCCAAGATGCCAGGGACGAGCAGTACTTC. This gives the protein CASSQDARDEQYF.

V gene TRBV10-3 combines with J gene TRBJ1-2, with TRBD1 matching over 9 bases. This CDR3 is 16 amino acids long. Germline CDR1 ENHRY, CDR2 SYGVKD. Germline trimming cut 4 bases from V and 0 bases from J; bases unmatched to any gene: 6. In DNA, the CDR3 is TGTGCCATCAGTGGAAAGGGACAGGGACCTAACTATGGCTACACCTTC. Its translation: CAISGKGQGPNYGYTF.

The chain links TRBV7-2 to TRBJ2-7, with 7 bases matching TRBD1. Germline assignment: CDR1 SGHTA and CDR2 FQGNSA. Trimming took 3 bases from V and 6 from J; bases not matched to a gene: 8. This CDR3 region has 14 residues. The DNA for the CDR3 is TGTGCCAGCAGCTTTGAGACAGGGTTCCGCGAGCAGTACTTC. Amino acid sequence: CASSFETGFREQYF.